The rows below give T cell receptor beta chains drawn from one sample of a study of cytomegalovirus exposure and HLA in healthy donors. This table comes from immunoSEQ multiplex PCR, and its TCRdb copy is limited to in-frame clones, with some not included. The sample carries some 100,000 clones, roughly 58% recorded once. The sequenced material came from PBMCs. Receptor source: a woman in her 30s in good health and CMV-seropositive. Both conserved end residues are trimmed from each CDR3. Fields, in order: J gene, V gene, CDR3 protein.

j_call: TRBJ1-1
v_call: TRBV18
cdr3_aa: ASSSVSGDTEAF

j_call: TRBJ2-2
v_call: TRBV11-2
cdr3_aa: ASSLGTGNTGELF

j_call: TRBJ1-1
v_call: TRBV5-6
cdr3_aa: ASREGTWLTEAF

j_call: TRBJ1-1
v_call: TRBV2
cdr3_aa: ASRDRVGTEAF

j_call: TRBJ2-2
v_call: TRBV6-6
cdr3_aa: ASSYYKSNTGELF

j_call: TRBJ2-1
v_call: TRBV14
cdr3_aa: ASSQDRGLAGGLDNEQF

j_call: TRBJ2-7
v_call: TRBV14
cdr3_aa: ASSRAVGQGYEQY

j_call: TRBJ2-7
v_call: TRBV18
cdr3_aa: ASSPRGNAYEQY

j_call: TRBJ2-3
v_call: TRBV6-5
cdr3_aa: ASSGNTDTQY

j_call: TRBJ2-7
v_call: TRBV6-1
cdr3_aa: ASIWGGSLSYEQY

j_call: TRBJ2-3
v_call: TRBV28
cdr3_aa: ASSFLGQGVLRTQY

j_call: TRBJ2-6
v_call: TRBV7-9
cdr3_aa: ASSLALGPGANVLT